These 10 T cell receptor beta chains came from one sample sequenced in a study of early T cells in non-severe SARS-CoV-2 infection (TCRdb year 2021). Libraries came from 5' RACE. Instrument on record: NextSeq 500. The raw public data were reprocessed by TCRdb itself: fastp quality trimming at Q25, MiXCR clonotype calling, in-frame beta chains only. Rows are combined by CDR3 protein, so each entry shows the most common genes and DNA. The table for this sample lists 50,000 to 70,000 distinct CDR3 sequences; more than 5.5% of them were counted only once. The ten largest clones represent about 3.6% of the sample. The sample here was whole blood, taken at baseline. Receptors were obtained from an adult who was a healthcare worker with PCR-confirmed SARS-CoV-2 infection or an uninfected control (not recorded which).

This clonotype was observed many times. This chain uses TRBV28 with TRBJ2-3; 13 bases align to TRBD2. The length of the CDR3 is 16 residues. CDR1 is MDHEN, CDR2 SYDVKM, per germline. The trim removed 6 bases at V and 5 bases at J, leaving 8 bases unmatched. This CDR3 is CASRPTSGRFRDTQYF. The CDR3 region has the DNA TGTGCCAGCAGGCCGACTAGCGGGAGGTTCAGAGATACGCAGTATTTT.

This clonotype was seen many times. CDR3 residues: CASSSTDTAFTNYGYTF. CDR3 coding DNA: TGTGCCAGCAGCTCAACAGATACCGCGTTTACTAACTATGGCTACACCTTC. This chain uses TRBV7-8 with TRBJ1-2; the D is unclear. The CDR3 spans 17 residues. Trimming left V 4 bases short and J 0 bases short, with 18 bases between. Germline V gives CDR1 SGHVS, CDR2 FQNEAQ. The whole variable domain, remainder taken from reference TRBV7-8 and TRBJ1-2, is GAGVSQSPRYKVAKRGQDVALRCDPISGHVSLFWYQQALGQGPEFLTYFQNEAQLDKSGLPSDRFFAERPEGSVSTLKIQRTQQEDSAVYLCASSSTDTAFTNYGYTFGSGTRLTVV.

This clonotype is a singleton in its sample. This chain joins TRBV7-2 and TRBJ2-3; 11 nucleotides agree with TRBD2. The CDR3 has 15 amino acids. V shed 4 bases, J shed 3 bases, and the junction held 3 bases outside the gene matches. Germline-derived CDR1 and CDR2 are SGHTA and FQGNSA. In DNA form, the CDR3 reads TGTGCCAGCAGCTCGGGACTAGCGGAGACAGATACGCAGTATTTT. Residues: CASSSGLAETDTQYF.

This clonotype occurred many times. The chain has TRBV10-3 and TRBJ1-2, with TRBD1 matching 7 bases. This CDR3 spans 14 amino acids. Germline lookup yields CDR1 ENHRY and CDR2 SYGVKD. Trimming took 8 bases from V and 6 from J; bases not matched to a gene: 12. For the CDR3, the DNA is TGTGCCATCTCCCGGGACAGCCTCTATAATGGCTACACCTTC. This translates into CAISRDSLYNGYTF.

This clonotype has a count of ten or more. The chain uses TRBV29-1 and TRBJ1-2, with D possibly TRBD1 on 5 matching bases. CDR1 and CDR2 (germline): SQVTM, ANQGSEA. The CDR3 has 13 amino acids. Trimming pared 3 bases from V and 8 bases from J, leaving 16 bases between. The CDR3 nucleotides read TGCAGCGTTGAGGGGCAGGGTTTGTCCGGCTACACCTTC. Translating gives CSVEGQGLSGYTF.

This clonotype has just a few counts. The chain links TRBV28 to TRBJ1-1; possible D gene TRBD1, 5 bases. CDR3 size: 15 residues. Germline values: CDR1 MDHEN, CDR2 SYDVKM. V lost 6 bases and J lost 0, with 14 bases in between. The CDR3, as DNA: TGTGCCAGCAGCGTTTGGGGGACGGTGAACACTGAAGCTTTCTTT. Residues: CASSVWGTVNTEAFF.

CDR3 protein: CSVVAGDKNIQYF. The DNA of the CDR3 is TGCAGCGTTGTCGCCGGAGACAAAAACATTCAGTACTTC. The chain carries TRBV29-1 and TRBJ2-4, with unresolved D. Trimming pared 4 bases from V and 3 bases from J, leaving 10 bases between. The V gene's germline CDR1 is SQVTM and CDR2 ANQGSEA. This CDR3 region has 13 residues.

This clonotype was counted a few times. The J gene is TRBJ2-2, the V gene TRBV6-1; 8 nucleotides align to TRBD1. V shed 7 bases, J shed 7 bases, and the junction held 11 bases outside the gene matches. In germline, CDR1 is MNHNS, CDR2 SASEGT. This CDR3 has 15 residues. The chain's CDR3 is CASTFPRGPNGELFF. The CDR3, as DNA: TGTGCCAGCACCTTCCCCAGGGGGCCTAACGGGGAGCTGTTTTTT.

This clonotype was seen repeatedly, ten times or more. The genes are TRBV29-1 and TRBJ1-2; maybe TRBD1 (6 bases). Trimming took off 1 base at V and 5 bases at J, with 8 bases between the two ends. Germline loops: CDR1 SQVTM, CDR2 ANQGSEA. The CDR3 covers 12 residues. The CDR3 spells CSVEGTAYGYTF. The CDR3 DNA reads TGCAGCGTTGAAGGGACAGCATATGGCTACACCTTC.

This clonotype was counted many times. The J gene is TRBJ1-1, the V gene TRBV20-1; D is undetermined. CDR3 size: 13 residues. The germline V gene encodes CDR1 DFQATT and CDR2 SNEGSKA (reference sequence). Trimming took off 5 bases at V and 1 base at J, with 11 bases between the two ends. CDR3 sequence (DNA): TGCAGTGCTGGCGGAGTATCGAACACTGAAGCTTTCTTT. It translates to CSAGGVSNTEAFF.